A selection of T cell receptor beta chains follows, all from one sample in a study of blood T cell repertoires in COVID-19. Method: immunoSEQ multiplex PCR; TCRdb's copy keeps in-frame clones and lacks some. The table includes roughly 250,000 clones, approximately 90% detected once. Input material: PBMCs or T cells enriched from blood (not recorded which). The receptor set was obtained from a young woman who had recovered from COVID-19. The CDR3 runs from the conserved cysteine through the conserved F or W.

TRBV5-1	TRBJ2-3	CASSLGLAESTDTQYF
TRBV4-1	TRBJ1-1	CASTRGASGMNTEAFF
TRBV29-1	TRBJ1-1	CSVGDWGTEAFF
TRBV19	TRBJ1-1	CASSIASLGYTEAFF
TRBV7-2	TRBJ2-1	CASSRLGPNNEQFF
TRBV18	TRBJ1-5	CASSTEMGQPQHF
TRBV9	TRBJ2-1	CASSVQGRASNEQFF
TRBV6-5	TRBJ1-2	CASSYSSDSGYGYTF
TRBV6-5	TRBJ1-6	CASSRGQDNSPLHF
TRBV7-3	TRBJ1-2	CASSPYGQPPRGYTF
TRBV4-1	TRBJ2-1	CASRIAGEALYNEQFF
TRBV9	TRBJ1-1	CASSPTVNTEAFF
TRBV19	TRBJ2-7	CASSGTGFYEQYF
TRBV5-8	TRBJ1-4	CASSFQQGAPSEKLFF
TRBV10-3	TRBJ2-7	CAISSGVYEQYF
TRBV27	TRBJ1-6	CASTTRVYSPLHF
TRBV5-1	TRBJ1-1	CASSLDTGLEAFF
TRBV7-3	TRBJ2-2	CASSLIPSLAAGNTGELFF
TRBV7-2	TRBJ2-1	CASSRLAGGGFNEQFF
TRBV19	TRBJ1-1	CASAGVADTEAFF
TRBV2	TRBJ1-2	CASRRHGTGPNYGYTF
TRBV4-1	TRBJ1-2	CASSQADSYGYTF
TRBV6-5	TRBJ1-6	CASSHREPNSPLHF
TRBV7-8	TRBJ1-4	CASSPDRGPSEKLFF
TRBV5-5	TRBJ1-4	CASSLGSSEKLFF
TRBV19	TRBJ2-7	CASSGHSPVDTEQYF
TRBV18	TRBJ1-1	CASSPGSLNTEAFF
TRBV10-3	TRBJ2-7	CAISEFRGSGEQYF
TRBV2	TRBJ1-2	CASSEALEVLKVERDKDYGYTF
TRBV6-4	TRBJ2-1	CASSGGAYNEQFF
TRBV27	TRBJ1-1	CASSYRTLRGTEAFF
TRBV11-2	TRBJ1-6	CASSLEARGSPLHF
TRBV18	TRBJ1-4	CASSPRVDREEKLFF
TRBV6-1	TRBJ2-1	CASSGQVGGAIYNEQFF
TRBV3-1/TRBV3-2	TRBJ2-3	CASSSGPDTQYF
TRBV11-2	TRBJ2-7	CASSLTLHSSASYEQYF
TRBV19	TRBJ2-2	CASSRGRTGELFF
TRBV10-3	TRBJ2-2	CAIRGAGELFF
TRBV7-9	TRBJ2-1	CAPWENRVFF
TRBV7-9	TRBJ1-3	CASSLTPRGNTIYF
TRBV19	TRBJ2-1	CASNPTPRARANEQFF
TRBV5-5	TRBJ2-7	CASSFGQGPLFEQYF
TRBV6-1	TRBJ1-5	CASSGDRVYSNQPQHF
TRBV4-2	TRBJ2-3	CASSPGDSREADTQYF